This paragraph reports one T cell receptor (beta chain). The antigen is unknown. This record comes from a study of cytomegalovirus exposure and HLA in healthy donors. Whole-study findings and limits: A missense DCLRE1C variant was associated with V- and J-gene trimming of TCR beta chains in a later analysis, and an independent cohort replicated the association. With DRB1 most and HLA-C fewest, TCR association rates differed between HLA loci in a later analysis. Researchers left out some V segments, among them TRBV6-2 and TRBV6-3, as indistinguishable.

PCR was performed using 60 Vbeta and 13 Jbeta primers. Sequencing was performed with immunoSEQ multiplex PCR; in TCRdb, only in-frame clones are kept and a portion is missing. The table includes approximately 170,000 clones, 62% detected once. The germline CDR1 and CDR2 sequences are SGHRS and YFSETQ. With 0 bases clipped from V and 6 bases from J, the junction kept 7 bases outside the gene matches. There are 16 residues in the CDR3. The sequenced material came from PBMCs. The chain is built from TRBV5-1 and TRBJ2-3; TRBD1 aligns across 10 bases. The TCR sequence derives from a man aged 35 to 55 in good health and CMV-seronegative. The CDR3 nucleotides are TGCGCCAGCAGCTTGGCACTGACAGGGGGCGGTGATACGCAGTATTTT. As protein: CASSLALTGGGDTQYF. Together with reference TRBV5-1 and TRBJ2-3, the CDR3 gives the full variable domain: KAGVTQTPRYLIKTRGQQVTLSCSPISGHRSVSWYQQTPGQGLQFLFEYFSETQRNKGNFPGRFSGRQFSNSRSEMNVSTLELGDSALYLCASSLALTGGGDTQYFGPGTRLTVL.